These 21 T cell receptor beta chains originate from one sample sequenced in a study of cytomegalovirus exposure and HLA in healthy donors. Primers: 60 Vbeta forward and 13 Jbeta reverse. Produced via immunoSEQ multiplex PCR; TCRdb's table is partial and in-frame only. Among about 130,000 clones listed, around three quarters were seen once. The sequenced sample consisted of PBMCs. These receptors originate from a man in his forties or fifties in good health and CMV-seronegative.

The chain couples TRBV28 to TRBJ1-5; D not resolved. The CDR3 covers 14 residues. Germline values: CDR1 MDHEN, CDR2 SYDVKM. V was trimmed by 5 bases and J by 3 bases, leaving 11 bases between them. CDR3 sequence reads: CASSRQIHNQPQHF. CDR3 nucleotide sequence: TGTGCCAGCAGTCGACAAATCCACAATCAGCCCCAGCATTTT.

The chain is built from TRBV28 and TRBJ1-2; no reliable D call. This CDR3 spans 13 amino acids. Trimming pared 1 base from V and 2 bases from J, leaving 5 bases between. Germline V gives CDR1 MDHEN, CDR2 SYDVKM. The CDR3 DNA reads as TGTGCCAGCAGTTTATTCGGGAACTATGGCTACACCTTC. This translates into CASSLFGNYGYTF.

V gene TRBV4-3 combines with J gene TRBJ2-1; 7 bases map to TRBD2. The V segment lost 2 bases and the J segment 6 bases; nucleotides outside the gene matches: 7. CDR1 is LGHNA, CDR2 YSLEER, per germline. CDR3 length equals 15 residues. The CDR3 coding sequence is TGCGCCAGCAGCCAATCTGCGGGAGCGGGCAATGAGCAGTTCTTC. It translates to CASSQSAGAGNEQFF.

The V gene is TRBV4-1, the J gene TRBJ2-5; 16 bases align to TRBD2. This CDR3 is 19 amino acids long. From germline, CDR1 is MGHRA and CDR2 YSYEKL. With 3 bases clipped from V and 2 bases from J, the junction kept 9 bases outside the gene matches. This chain's CDR3 is CASSHPGLAGGPGQETQYF. Written as DNA, the CDR3 is TGCGCCAGCAGCCATCCGGGACTAGCGGGAGGGCCGGGGCAAGAGACCCAGTACTTC.

This clone has just a few counts. The chain links TRBV6-1 to TRBJ2-7; tentatively, D is TRBD2 (6 bases). V dropped 7 bases and J dropped 2 bases, with 12 bases sitting between them. The length of the CDR3 is 13 residues. Germline loops: CDR1 MNHNS, CDR2 SASEGT. CDR3 DNA sequence: TGTGCCAGCATGGAGGGAATCGCCTACGAGCAGTACTTC. This sequence encodes CASMEGIAYEQYF.

The gene calls are TRBV30 and TRBJ2-7; D ambiguous. Germline loops: CDR1 GTSNPN, CDR2 SVGIG (reference sequence). The CDR3 extends over 12 amino acids. V was clipped by 4 bases and J by 4 bases, with 11 bases between them. The CDR3 bases are TGTGCCTGGAATAGTGGGCAGTACGAGCAGTACTTC. It yields the protein CAWNSGQYEQYF. Drawing the rest from reference TRBV30 and TRBJ2-7, the complete variable domain is SQTIHQWPATLVQPVGSPLSLECTVEGTSNPNLYWYRQAAGRGLQLLFYSVGIGQISSEVPQNLSASRPQDRQFILSSKKLLLSDSGFYLCAWNSGQYEQYFGPGTRLTVT.

This chain connects TRBV19 to TRBJ2-5; 7 bases are a match to TRBD1. The J call is doubtful: the DNA matches TRBJ2-7 better. The V gene's germline CDR1 is LNHDA and CDR2 SQIVND (reference sequence). The CDR3 sequence is 13 residues long. DNA for the CDR3: TGTGCCAGTGGACCGGGACAGACTTACGAGCAGTACTTC. As protein: CASGPGQTYEQYF.

CDR3 amino acids: CASSQDPVNTEAFF. The CDR3 DNA is TGCGCCAGCAGCCAAGATCCAGTGAACACTGAAGCTTTCTTT. The genes are TRBV4-3 and TRBJ1-1; D is ambiguous. The CDR3 consists of 14 residues. Germline lookup yields CDR1 LGHNA and CDR2 YSLEER. Between the trimmed V and J ends, which lost 0 bases and 0 bases, there was a span of 5 bases.

The chain couples TRBV4-2 to TRBJ2-2; TRBD2 is a possible D gene (6 bases). Looked up from germline, CDR1 is LGHNA and CDR2 is YNFKEQ. Trimming removed 0 bases at V and 8 bases at J, with 16 bases between. The length of the CDR3 is 16 residues. In nucleotides, the CDR3 is TGTGCCAGCAGCCAAGATCCACTAGCCTCAAGAGGGGAGCTGTTTTTT. This encodes CASSQDPLASRGELFF.

The chain uses TRBV19 and TRBJ1-1, with D tentatively TRBD1 (6 bases). This CDR3 spans 16 amino acids. The V gene's germline CDR1 is LNHDA and CDR2 SQIVND (reference sequence). Trimming left V 6 bases short and J 3 bases short, with 20 bases between. CDR3 bases: TGTGCCAGTAGGATTTCCCTGGACGGACAGTACACTGAAGCTTTCTTT. Its protein product is CASRISLDGQYTEAFF.

This clone was seen a handful of times. The rearrangement joins TRBV2 to TRBJ1-4; 8 bases fit TRBD1. V gave up 5 bases and J gave up 8 bases; unmatched junction bases: 10. Germline CDR1 and CDR2: SNHLY and FYNNEI. This CDR3 is built from 15 residues. The DNA for the CDR3 is TGTGCCAGCAGTTACAACAGGGGGGAGTGGGAAAAACTGTTTTTT. Protein: CASSYNRGEWEKLFF.

This sequence joins TRBV4-1 and TRBJ1-1, with D perhaps matching TRBD1 (6 bases). V gave up 4 bases and J gave up 1 base, with 16 bases separating them. CDR3 length equals 16 residues. In germline, CDR1 is MGHRA, CDR2 YSYEKL. CDR3: CASSPWTVGPNTEAFF. The CDR3 nucleotides read TGCGCCAGCAGCCCCTGGACAGTAGGGCCGAACACTGAAGCTTTCTTT.

The V and J genes are TRBV7-3 and TRBJ2-1; the match to TRBD2 covers 7 bases. The CDR3 contains 14 residues. Trimming took 5 bases from V and 9 from J; bases not matched to a gene: 10. Germline values: CDR1 SGHTA, CDR2 FQGTGA. DNA for the CDR3: TGTGCCAGCAGCCCGGGGGGTAGGGCCGGTGAGCAGTTCTTC. Protein product: CASSPGGRAGEQFF.

This chain links TRBV6-1 with TRBJ2-3, with D perhaps matching TRBD1 (7 bases). CDR3 size: 17 residues. CDR1 and CDR2 from the germline V gene are MNHNS and SASEGT. Trimming pared 3 bases from V and 1 base from J, leaving 17 bases between. The CDR3: CASSDRRGQGGTDTQYF. CDR3 DNA sequence: TGTGCCAGCAGTGATCGCCGGGGGCAGGGGGGCACAGATACGCAGTATTTT.

V usage is TRBV7-2 and J usage is TRBJ1-1; unclear D gene. V dropped 1 base and J dropped 2 bases, with 17 bases sitting between them. This CDR3 has 17 amino acids. Germline V gene data show CDR1 as SGHTA and CDR2 as FQGNSA. The CDR3 bases are TGTGCCAGCAGCTTAGGTCGGGGTTCCGTTATAAACACTGAAGCTTTCTTT. Residues: CASSLGRGSVINTEAFF. The full variable domain, its missing parts supplied by reference TRBV7-2 and TRBJ1-1, is GAGVSQSPSNKVTEKGKDVELRCDPISGHTALYWYRQSLGQGLEFLIYFQGNSAPDKSGLPSDRFSAERTGGSVSTLTIQRTQQEDSAVYLCASSLGRGSVINTEAFFGQGTRLTVV.

The chain has TRBV7-9 and TRBJ2-7, with D possibly being TRBD2 (7 bases). Germline V gene sequence: CDR1 SEHNR, CDR2 FQNEAQ (reference sequence). The germline V and J ends were trimmed by 4 bases and 7 bases, with 17 bases remaining between them. The CDR3 is 14 amino acids. CDR3 region: CASSSSGGSWEQYF. Written as DNA, the CDR3 is TGTGCCAGCAGCTCATCGGGGGGCTCTTGGGAGCAGTACTTC.

This clone has a handful of counts. The chain combines TRBV7-9 with TRBJ1-5; D might be TRBD1 (5 bases). V shed 5 bases and J shed 3 bases, with 11 bases lying between them. This CDR3 has 14 amino acids. CDR1 SEHNR and CDR2 FQNEAQ come from the germline V gene (reference sequence). The CDR3 spells CASSPDTYNQPQHF. The CDR3, as DNA: TGTGCCAGCAGCCCGGACACGTACAATCAGCCCCAGCATTTT.

This chain uses TRBV7-2 with TRBJ1-1; maybe TRBD1 (5 bases). V lost 1 base to trimming and J lost 4 bases, with 13 bases between them. This CDR3 has 15 amino acids. CDR1 and CDR2 from the germline V gene are SGHTA and FQGNSA. The CDR3 sequence is CASSLVPQGGTEAFF. The DNA for the CDR3 is TGTGCCAGCAGCTTAGTCCCGCAGGGCGGCACTGAAGCTTTCTTT.

CDR3 amino acids: CASSLSSRGGLETQYF. In DNA, the CDR3 is TGTGCCAGCAGCTTGTCCTCGCGGGGGGGGTTGGAGACCCAGTACTTC. This sequence joins TRBV5-4 and TRBJ2-5; 9 bases map to TRBD2. Losses at the gene ends were 1 base for V and 5 bases for J; bases not matched to a gene: 9. From germline, CDR1 is SGHNT and CDR2 YYREEE (reference sequence). The CDR3 consists of 16 residues.

The rearrangement joins TRBV7-2 to TRBJ2-3, with TRBD2 matching over 8 bases. V lost 0 bases and J lost 1; bases outside the gene matches: 0. Germline V gives CDR1 SGHTA, CDR2 FQGNSA. This CDR3 spans 15 amino acids. CDR3 bases: TGTGCCAGCAGCTTAGCTAGCGGGGGCACAGATACGCAGTATTTT. Encoded protein: CASSLASGGTDTQYF. Using reference TRBV7-2 and TRBJ2-3 for the parts outside the CDR3, the full variable domain is GAGVSQSPSNKVTEKGKDVELRCDPISGHTALYWYRQSLGQGLEFLIYFQGNSAPDKSGLPSDRFSAERTGGSVSTLTIQRTQQEDSAVYLCASSLASGGTDTQYFGPGTRLTVL.

The gene calls are TRBV9 and TRBJ2-1; D perhaps matches TRBD1 (6 bases). The CDR3 has 16 residues. CDR1 is SGDLS, CDR2 YYNGEE, per germline. Trimming took 3 bases from V and 0 from J, leaving 13 bases between them. CDR3 residues: CASSAARGSSYNEQFF. The CDR3, as DNA: TGTGCCAGCAGCGCCGCCAGGGGCTCCTCCTACAATGAGCAGTTCTTC.